The entry below describes one T cell receptor beta chain. As yet, its antigen is unknown. The entry originates in a study of cytomegalovirus exposure and HLA in healthy donors. Study as a whole: Earlier, roughly 120 million unique TCR beta sequences were recovered from roughly 170 million T cells by an analysis. Among the roughly 400 genotyped donors, 81% were placed in the Caucasian-associated ancestry cluster.

CDR1 MNHEY and CDR2 SMNVEV come from the germline V gene (reference sequence). The V gene lost 6 bases and the J gene lost 5 bases, with 16 bases spanning the gap. The CDR3 is made up of 14 amino acids. The PCR had 60 Vbeta and 13 Jbeta primers. Repertoires were generated with immunoSEQ multiplex PCR, while TCRdb's copy carries only in-frame clones and drops some. The sample shows 140,000 to 150,000 clones, around 73% of them seen only once. General observations from the study: The classifier, whose performance was assessed in both the original and validation cohorts, reportedly diagnosed cytomegalovirus status with high specificity and sensitivity. In vitro testing confirmed a few CMV-associated chains as specific for CMV antigens.

The chain joins TRBV27 to TRBJ1-2; D may be TRBD1 (5 bases). The specimen was PBMCs. The receptor was derived from a female donor in good health and CMV-seronegative. The CDR3 is CASSPAGGTYGYTF. The CDR3 nucleotides read TGTGCCAGCAGCCCCGCGGGGGGGACTTATGGCTACACCTTC.